The next 19 T cell receptor beta chains were all read from a single sample in a study of vaccination and CD4 T cells after COVID-19 (dated by TCRdb to about 2022). The receptor library was made with PCR. Sequencing relied on an Illumina iSeq 100. TCR sequencing of DNA from cultured CD4+ T cells used the Oncomine TCR Beta short-read assay at the Johns Hopkins FTIC core. TCRdb trimmed public reads at Q25 via fastp, called clones via MiXCR and kept in-frame beta chains. CDR3 protein sequences are deduplicated, and each keeps its most common genes and DNA. The sample data list approximately 11,000 distinct CDR3 sequences, and less than 65% of these were observed just once. Approximately 9% of the sample goes to the ten largest clones. Per the publication, the treatment or condition label means: roughly 11-day PBMC culture with coronavirus spike peptide pools or control peptides (ViraFEST assay). These receptors lack a known antigen.

The sequencing input was CD4+ T cells from blood, cultured in vitro. The source of these receptors is a human donor who had recovered from COVID-19.

The chain combines TRBV20-1 with TRBJ1-1, with TRBD1 identical over 8 bases. Germline CDR1 and CDR2: DFQATT and SNEGSKA (reference sequence). Losses at the gene ends were 4 bases for V and 1 base for J; bases not matched to a gene: 11. The CDR3 is made up of 16 amino acids. The CDR3 spells CSAIQGAIVGNTEAFF. The DNA for the CDR3 is TGCAGTGCTATTCAGGGGGCGATTGTTGGGAACACTGAAGCTTTCTTT.

The genes are TRBV24-1 and TRBJ1-5; TRBD1 is a possible D gene (5 bases). V lost 2 bases to trimming and J lost 7 bases, with 11 bases between them. This CDR3 spans 14 amino acids. CDR1 and CDR2 (germline): KGHDR, SFDVKD. As DNA, the CDR3 is TGTGCCACCAGTGATTCAGGGAACAGCCAGCCCCAGCATTTT. It encodes CATSDSGNSQPQHF.

The rearrangement links TRBV19 to TRBJ2-1; the match to TRBD1 covers 11 bases. V trimming: 3 bases; J trimming: 9 bases; junction bases outside the gene matches: 7. Germline values: CDR1 LNHDA, CDR2 SQIVND (reference sequence). The CDR3 is made up of 15 amino acids. CDR3: CASSIGQGAIVEQFF. The CDR3 region has the DNA TGTGCCAGTAGTATCGGACAGGGGGCGATTGTTGAGCAGTTCTTC.

This clonotype was counted between two and nine times. This chain joins TRBV6-1 and TRBJ1-1; TRBD1 matches at 7 bases. Germline V gene lookup returns CDR1 MNHNS and CDR2 SASEGT. The V and J ends lost 6 bases and 6 bases, in that order; junction bases with no gene match: 10. The CDR3 runs 14 residues. DNA for the CDR3: TGTGCCAGCAGGTTTACAGGGGCGACCCCTGAAGCTTTCTTT. It codes for CASRFTGATPEAFF.

In DNA, the CDR3 is TGTGCCAGTAGTTCTTTCATGAACACTGAAGCTTTCTTT. Residues: CASSSFMNTEAFF. The chain links TRBV19 to TRBJ1-1; D is unresolved. From germline, CDR1 is LNHDA and CDR2 SQIVND (reference sequence). The CDR3 runs to 13 residues. Trimming removed 5 bases at V and 0 bases at J, with 7 bases between.

The sample holds one count of this clonotype. The rearrangement uses TRBV7-2 and TRBJ1-4; D possibly corresponds to TRBD1 (5 bases). V shed 2 bases and J shed 7 bases, with 17 bases lying between them. CDR1 and CDR2 from the germline V gene are SGHTA and FQGNSA. The CDR3 spans 16 residues. CDR3 in DNA: TGTGCCAGCAGCTTATCCAAGAGCGGGGCCGGTGAAAAACTGTTTTTT. Protein product: CASSLSKSGAGEKLFF.

The rearrangement uses TRBV30 and TRBJ2-2, with TRBD2 matching over 7 bases. V gave up 0 bases and J gave up 6 bases; unmatched junction bases: 7. CDR1 is GTSNPN and CDR2 is SVGIG in the germline V gene (reference sequence). The CDR3 is 15 residues long. The CDR3 is CAWSVQRGGAGELFF. The CDR3 nucleotides read TGTGCCTGGAGTGTACAGCGGGGTGGGGCCGGGGAGCTGTTTTTT.

This chain connects TRBV20-1 to TRBJ1-5; tentatively, D is TRBD1 (5 bases). The germline V gene has CDR1 DFQATT and CDR2 SNEGSKA (reference sequence). Trimming took off 3 bases at V and 0 bases at J, with 9 bases between the two ends. The CDR3 is 14 residues long. CDR3 sequence (DNA): TGCAGTGCTAGGCAACAGGCTAGCAATCAGCCCCAGCATTTT. Amino acid sequence: CSARQQASNQPQHF.

In its sample, this clonotype was seen a few times. This chain uses TRBV28 with TRBJ1-1; no clear D gene. The CDR3 contains 11 residues. The V end lost 4 bases, the J end lost 4 bases, and 4 bases lay between the germline ends. Per the germline V gene, CDR1 is MDHEN and CDR2 is SYDVKM. CDR3 region: CASSYGTEAFF. CDR3 sequence (DNA): TGTGCCAGCAGTTACGGCACTGAAGCTTTCTTT.

This CDR3 reads CASSRVAGGPNYGYTF. The CDR3 DNA sequence: TGTGCCAGCAGCCGTGTGGCAGGGGGGCCTAACTATGGCTACACCTTC. The gene calls are TRBV5-5 and TRBJ1-2, with 7 bases that match TRBD1. The germline gives CDR1 SGHKS, CDR2 YYEKEE (reference sequence). The CDR3 loop spans 16 amino acids. Trimming at V came to 4 bases and at J to 0 bases, leaving 9 bases not matched to a gene.

The V gene is TRBV15, the J gene TRBJ1-1, with no clear D. Germline V lookup: CDR1 LNHNV, CDR2 YYDKDF (reference sequence). The CDR3 length is 13 residues. The germline V and J ends were trimmed by 4 bases and 10 bases, with 16 bases remaining between them. The CDR3 reads CATSTGESAAAFF. The CDR3 DNA reads TGTGCCACCAGCACCGGAGAGTCGGCGGCAGCTTTCTTT. Looking up the rest from reference TRBV15 and TRBJ1-1 gives the full variable domain: DAMVIQNPRYQVTQFGKPVTLSCSQTLNHNVMYWYQQKSSQAPKLLFHYYDKDFNNEADTPDNFQSRRPNTSFCFLDIRSPGLGDTAMYLCATSTGESAAAFFGQGTRLTVV.

The V gene is TRBV24-1, the J gene TRBJ1-5; no reliable D call. The CDR3 is 14 residues long. V was clipped by 3 bases and J by 3 bases, with 8 bases between them. Germline V gene lookup returns CDR1 KGHDR and CDR2 SFDVKD. CDR3 amino acids: CATSDILDNQPQHF. The CDR3 region has the DNA TGTGCCACCAGTGATATCCTGGACAATCAGCCCCAGCATTTT.

CDR3: CASSAYRGQNQPQHF. In nucleotides, the CDR3 is TGTGCCAGCAGCGCTTACAGGGGGCAGAATCAGCCCCAGCATTTT. This chain uses TRBV7-8 with TRBJ1-5; 9 bases fit TRBD1. J gave up 4 bases and V 5 bases, and 6 bases lay outside the gene matches. Looked up from germline, CDR1 is SGHVS and CDR2 is FQNEAQ. The CDR3 sequence is 15 residues long.

The V and J genes are TRBV2 and TRBJ1-5; D unclear. V was clipped by 9 bases and J by 7 bases, with 16 bases between them. Germline CDR1 is SNHLY and CDR2 is FYNNEI. The CDR3 loop spans 13 amino acids. This chain's CDR3 is CASSVAPRQPQHF. CDR3 nucleotide sequence: TGTGCCAGTTCGGTGGCCCCCAGGCAGCCCCAGCATTTT.

The sample holds a few counts of this clonotype. The V call is TRBV27, the J call TRBJ1-5; D ambiguous. The V end was cut by 5 bases, the J end by 1 base, with 12 bases between. Germline loops: CDR1 MNHEY, CDR2 SMNVEV (reference sequence). The CDR3 consists of 15 residues. CDR3 amino acids: CASSTGVLSNQPQHF. CDR3 coding DNA: TGTGCCAGCAGTACCGGGGTGTTGAGCAATCAGCCCCAGCATTTT.

The V and J genes are TRBV6-1 and TRBJ2-5, with D unclear. Germline V lookup: CDR1 MNHNS, CDR2 SASEGT. This CDR3 has 14 amino acids. This chain's CDR3 is CAGSRGYGKETQYF. The CDR3 region has the DNA TGTGCGGGGTCTAGAGGATACGGTAAAGAGACCCAGTACTTC.

The J gene is TRBJ2-2, the V gene TRBV7-9; D ambiguous. CDR3 length: 14 residues. Looked up from germline, CDR1 is SEHNR and CDR2 is FQNEAQ (reference sequence). V lost 3 bases, J lost 3 bases, and 8 bases lay in between. CDR3 protein: CASSFGTDTGELFF. CDR3 sequence (DNA): TGTGCCAGCAGCTTCGGTACAGACACCGGGGAGCTGTTTTTT.

This clonotype has just a few counts. CDR3 residues: CASSPSGLVVPHSYNSPLHF. The CDR3, as DNA: TGTGCCAGCAGTCCCTCTGGATTGGTTGTACCCCACTCCTATAATTCACCCCTCCACTTT. The chain links TRBV6-2 or TRBV6-3 to TRBJ1-6; D ambiguous. The ends were cut back, 5 bases at V and 0 bases at J, with 23 bases in the middle. CDR1 MNHEY and CDR2 SVGEGT come from the germline V gene. This CDR3 comprises 20 residues.

The rearrangement joins TRBV6-5 to TRBJ1-1; D gene uncertain. CDR3 size: 15 residues. Germline lookup yields CDR1 MNHEY and CDR2 SVGAGI. Deletions cut 0 bases from V and 4 bases from J, with 12 bases between. CDR3 nucleotide sequence: TGTGCCAGCAGTTACTCGATCTCAGTTAGCACTGAAGCTTTCTTT. This translates into CASSYSISVSTEAFF.